Below, 14 T cell receptor beta chains from the same sample are listed, as sequenced in a study of CD8 T cells in ankylosing spondylitis (TCRdb year 2017). Overall study outcomes, separate from this receptor: Blood from ankylosing spondylitis patients appeared to be characterized by a TCR beta motif made up of several highly homologous amino acid variants.

The method was 5' RACE. Sequencing relied on an Illumina HiSeq 2500. TCRdb ran its own pipeline on the public reads, namely fastp trimming at Q25 and MiXCR clone calling, and kept in-frame beta chains. CDR3 protein duplicates are merged, each entry listing the most common genes and DNA. Counted in this sample were over 450,000 distinct CDR3 sequences; roughly 12% of them appeared once. The leading ten clones occupy approximately 7% of the sample. Their antigens remain unidentified. Sequencing input: blood, either unsorted or a sorted T cell fraction (not recorded which). These receptors all stem from a male donor with ankylosing spondylitis.

This clonotype was observed a handful of times. The chain has TRBV20-1 and TRBJ1-1; D ambiguous. V was shortened by 2 bases and J by 0 bases, with 13 bases between the two germline ends. The CDR3 length is 15 residues. CDR1 is DFQATT, CDR2 SNEGSKA, per germline (reference sequence). CDR3 sequence: CSARPPRGMNTEAFF. The CDR3 DNA sequence: TGCAGTGCTAGACCCCCGCGAGGGATGAACACTGAAGCTTTCTTT.

The chain uses TRBV11-2 and TRBJ2-3; 15 bases fit TRBD2. The CDR3 extends over 18 amino acids. The V and J ends lost 5 bases and 5 bases, in that order; junction bases with no gene match: 11. CDR1 is SGHAT, CDR2 FQNNGV, per germline. The CDR3 nucleotides read TGTGCCAGCAGCCCGGGACTAGCGGGAGGTATAGGGGGAGATACGCAGTATTTT. This gives the protein CASSPGLAGGIGGDTQYF.

This sequence joins TRBV7-8 and TRBJ2-1, with 7 bases aligning to TRBD2. The CDR3 has 18 residues. CDR1 and CDR2 from the germline V gene are SGHVS and FQNEAQ. The V and J ends lost 1 base and 4 bases, in that order; junction bases with no gene match: 13. The CDR3 DNA is TGTGCCAGCAGCTTAGGAATTGGTCGGGGGGAGAATTACAATGAGCAGTTCTTC. It encodes CASSLGIGRGENYNEQFF.

This clonotype turned up a few times. An end of the junction does not agree with germline; a read error may underlie this. The chain uses TRBV7-9 and TRBJ2-1; perhaps TRBD2 as D (7 bases). CDR1 and CDR2 from the germline V gene are SEHNR and FQNEAQ (reference sequence). The CDR3 length is 15 residues. The CDR3 DNA reads TGTTCCAGCAGCTCAACGCGGGGGCCGGGGAATGAGCAGTTCTTC. Protein sequence: CSSSSTRGPGNEQFF.

This clonotype has ten or more counts. This chain links TRBV5-1 with TRBJ2-3; no clear D gene. The CDR3 runs to 11 residues. With 5 bases removed from V and 5 bases from J, the gap between germline ends came to 6 bases. Germline-derived CDR1 and CDR2 are SGHRS and YFSETQ. The CDR3 nucleotides are TGCGCCAGCAGGCTGAGAGATACGCAGTATTTT. Its protein is CASRLRDTQYF.

This chain connects TRBV5-1 to TRBJ1-4, with 9 bases lining up with TRBD1. Germline CDR1 is SGHRS and CDR2 is YFSETQ. The CDR3 totals 14 residues. The J segment lost 8 bases and the V segment lost 3 bases, leaving 5 bases of the junction unmatched. In DNA form, the CDR3 reads TGCGCCAGCAGCTCGGACAGGGGTAGAGAAAAACTGTTTTTT. It codes for CASSSDRGREKLFF. Variable domain in full (rest from reference TRBV5-1 and TRBJ1-4): KAGVTQTPRYLIKTRGQQVTLSCSPISGHRSVSWYQQTPGQGLQFLFEYFSETQRNKGNFPGRFSGRQFSNSRSEMNVSTLELGDSALYLCASSSDRGREKLFFGSGTQLSVL.

This chain uses TRBV6-6 with TRBJ2-7; 9 positions match TRBD2. The germline V gene encodes CDR1 MNHNY and CDR2 SVGAGI (reference sequence). This CDR3 is built from 13 residues. V shed 6 bases, J shed 6 bases, and the junction held 6 bases outside the gene matches. CDR3 in DNA: TGTGCCAGCAGCGGTGGACTAGCGCGCGAGCAGTACTTC. It translates to CASSGGLAREQYF.

This clonotype was recorded many times. The genes are TRBV20-1 and TRBJ2-5; D is perhaps TRBD1 or TRBD2 (6 bases each). The CDR3 is 12 residues long. The V gene's germline CDR1 is DFQATT and CDR2 SNEGSKA (reference sequence). Trimming stripped 4 bases from V and 9 bases from J, with 15 bases between. The CDR3 region has the DNA TGCAGTGCTAACGGGGGCGCACAGGCCCAGTACTTC. Amino acids: CSANGGAQAQYF.

This clonotype came up a few times. The CDR3 bases are TGCGCCAGCAAGGCGGGAGGGCCCGCCAAAAACATTCAGTACTTC. Its translation is CASKAGGPAKNIQYF. V usage is TRBV5-1 and J usage is TRBJ2-4; TRBD2 agrees at 9 bases. Germline loops: CDR1 SGHRS, CDR2 YFSETQ. V trimming: 6 bases; J trimming: 1 base; junction bases outside the gene matches: 5. This CDR3 is built from 15 residues.

This clonotype was seen a handful of times. This rearrangement joins TRBV3-1 to TRBJ2-2; D not certain. Germline CDR1 reads LGHDT; CDR2 reads YNNKEL (reference sequence). Trimming removed 1 base at V and 11 bases at J, with 11 bases between. CDR3 length: 13 residues. The CDR3 nucleotides read TGTGCCAGCAGCCAAGCGAACAGTCGAGAGCTGTTTTTT. Protein: CASSQANSRELFF. Combining the CDR3 with reference TRBV3-1 and TRBJ2-2 gives the whole variable domain DTAVSQTPKYLVTQMGNDKSIKCEQNLGHDTMYWYKQDSKKFLKIMFSYNNKELIINETVPNRFSPKSPDKAHLNLHINSLELGDSAVYFCASSQANSRELFFGEGSRLTVL.

A few counts support this clonotype. The CDR3, as DNA: TGCAGCGCTCCGTCAACAGGGGACTATGGCTACACCTTC. As protein: CSAPSTGDYGYTF. The V call is TRBV29-1, the J call TRBJ1-2, with 7 positions matching TRBD1. This CDR3 has 13 residues. The J segment lost 3 bases and the V segment lost 7 bases, leaving 8 bases of the junction unmatched. The germline V gene encodes CDR1 SQVTM and CDR2 ANQGSEA.

The chain is built from TRBV5-1 and TRBJ2-1; D could derive from TRBD1 or TRBD2 (5 bases each). The CDR3 extends over 16 amino acids. V was trimmed by 3 bases and J by 7 bases, leaving 20 bases between them. Looked up from germline, CDR1 is SGHRS and CDR2 is YFSETQ. The CDR3 reads CASSSFRDGEVNEQFF. The CDR3 DNA is TGCGCCAGCAGCTCCTTCCGGGACGGCGAGGTTAATGAGCAGTTCTTC.

This chain connects TRBV11-3 to TRBJ1-2; a weak D match, TRBD1 (5 bases). Germline CDR1 SGHNT, CDR2 YENEEA. This CDR3 region has 16 residues. Trimming stripped 7 bases from V and 8 bases from J, with 26 bases between. The CDR3: CASTINSLTAELGYTF. The CDR3 region has the DNA TGTGCCAGCACCATTAACTCGCTGACAGCAGAACTAGGCTACACCTTC.

This clonotype occurred many times. The rearrangement links TRBV12-3 or TRBV12-4 to TRBJ1-2, with D possibly being TRBD1 (5 bases). V gave up 6 bases and J gave up 3 bases, with 14 bases separating them. The CDR3 contains 14 residues. The CDR3 region has the DNA TGTGCCAGCAGATCGACAGTACAGGACTATGGCTACACCTTC. Translated, it gives CASRSTVQDYGYTF.